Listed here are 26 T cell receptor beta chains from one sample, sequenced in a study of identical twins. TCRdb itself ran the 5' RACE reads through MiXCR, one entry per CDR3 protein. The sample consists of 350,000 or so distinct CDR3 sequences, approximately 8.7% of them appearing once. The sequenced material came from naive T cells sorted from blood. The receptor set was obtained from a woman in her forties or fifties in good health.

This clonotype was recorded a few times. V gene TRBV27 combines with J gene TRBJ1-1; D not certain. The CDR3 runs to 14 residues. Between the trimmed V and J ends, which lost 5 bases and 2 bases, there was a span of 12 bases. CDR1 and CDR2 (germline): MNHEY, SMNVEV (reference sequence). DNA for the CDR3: TGTGCCAGCAGTCTGCTGACCGATAACACTGAAGCTTTCTTT. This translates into CASSLLTDNTEAFF.

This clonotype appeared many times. In nucleotides, the CDR3 is TGTGCCAGCAGCCAAGTGGGTACGCAGTATTTT. This encodes CASSQVGTQYF. The V call is TRBV14, the J call TRBJ2-3; D unclear. CDR3 size: 11 residues. CDR1 and CDR2 (germline): SGHDN, FVKESK. V shed 1 base and J shed 8 bases, with 4 bases lying between them.

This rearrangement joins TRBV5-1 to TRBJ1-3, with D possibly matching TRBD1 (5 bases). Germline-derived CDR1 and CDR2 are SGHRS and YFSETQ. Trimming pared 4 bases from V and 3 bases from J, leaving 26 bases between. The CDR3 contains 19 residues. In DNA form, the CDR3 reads TGCGCCAGCAGCCCCATGAAGGGCCCTCAGGGTGTGCATGGAAACACCATATATTTT. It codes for CASSPMKGPQGVHGNTIYF. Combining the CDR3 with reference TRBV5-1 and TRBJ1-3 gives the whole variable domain KAGVTQTPRYLIKTRGQQVTLSCSPISGHRSVSWYQQTPGQGLQFLFEYFSETQRNKGNFPGRFSGRQFSNSRSEMNVSTLELGDSALYLCASSPMKGPQGVHGNTIYFGEGSWLTVV.

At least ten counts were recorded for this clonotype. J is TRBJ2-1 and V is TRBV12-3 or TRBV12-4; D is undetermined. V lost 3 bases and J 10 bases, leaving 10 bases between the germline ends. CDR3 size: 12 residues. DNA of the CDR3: TGTGCCAGCAGTTTCCCAGGCGCCGAGCAGTTCTTC. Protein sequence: CASSFPGAEQFF.

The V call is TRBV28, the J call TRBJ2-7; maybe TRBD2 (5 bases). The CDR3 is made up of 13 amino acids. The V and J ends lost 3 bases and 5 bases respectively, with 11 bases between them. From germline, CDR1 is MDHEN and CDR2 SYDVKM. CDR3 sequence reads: CASSFDTGDEQYV. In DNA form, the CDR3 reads TGTGCCAGCAGTTTCGACACCGGGGACGAGCAGTACGTC.

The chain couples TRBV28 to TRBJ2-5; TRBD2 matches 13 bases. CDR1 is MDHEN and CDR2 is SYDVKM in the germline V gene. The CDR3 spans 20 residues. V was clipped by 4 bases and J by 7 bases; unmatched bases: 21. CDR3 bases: TGTGCCAGCAGTTCTTGGGGACTAGCGGGATCAGGAATCAAAACGTCGACCCAGTACTTC. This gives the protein CASSSWGLAGSGIKTSTQYF.

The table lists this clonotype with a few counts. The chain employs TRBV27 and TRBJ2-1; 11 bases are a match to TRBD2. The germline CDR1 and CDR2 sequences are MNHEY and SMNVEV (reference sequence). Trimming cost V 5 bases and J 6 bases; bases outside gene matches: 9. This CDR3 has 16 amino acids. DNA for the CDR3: TGTGCCAGCAGTCGGGACCCGACTAGCGGGATCAATGAGCAGTTCTTC. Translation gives CASSRDPTSGINEQFF.

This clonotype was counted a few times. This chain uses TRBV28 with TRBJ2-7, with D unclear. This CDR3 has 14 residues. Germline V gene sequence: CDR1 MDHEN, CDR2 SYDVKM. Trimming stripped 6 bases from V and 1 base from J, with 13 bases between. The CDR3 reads CASSYRLSSYEQYF. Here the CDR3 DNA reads TGTGCCAGCAGCTACCGACTGTCTTCCTACGAGCAGTACTTC.

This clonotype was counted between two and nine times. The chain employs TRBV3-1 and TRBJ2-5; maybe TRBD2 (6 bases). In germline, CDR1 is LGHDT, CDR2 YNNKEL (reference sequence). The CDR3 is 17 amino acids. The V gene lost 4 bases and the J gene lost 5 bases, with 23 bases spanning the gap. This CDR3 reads CASSRWGSGGPKETQYF. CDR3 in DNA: TGTGCCAGCAGCCGCTGGGGTAGCGGAGGCCCAAAGGAGACCCAGTACTTC.

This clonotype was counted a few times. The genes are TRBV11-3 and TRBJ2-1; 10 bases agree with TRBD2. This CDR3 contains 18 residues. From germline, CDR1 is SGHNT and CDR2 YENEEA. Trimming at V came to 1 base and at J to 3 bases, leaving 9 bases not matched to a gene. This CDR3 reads CASSLGGLAGAIYNEQFF. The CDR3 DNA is TGTGCCAGCAGCTTAGGGGGTCTAGCGGGAGCCATCTACAATGAGCAGTTCTTC.

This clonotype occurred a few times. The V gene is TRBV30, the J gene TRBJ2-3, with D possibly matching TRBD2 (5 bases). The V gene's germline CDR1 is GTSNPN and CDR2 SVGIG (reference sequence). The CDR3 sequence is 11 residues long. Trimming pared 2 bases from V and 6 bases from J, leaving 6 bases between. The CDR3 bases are TGTGCCTGGAGTTCGGGGGATACGCAGTATTTT. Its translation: CAWSSGDTQYF.

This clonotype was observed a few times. This CDR3 reads CASRRFGAGGNTGELFF. The DNA of the CDR3 is TGTGCCAGCAGACGTTTCGGGGCAGGGGGGAACACCGGGGAGCTGTTTTTT. The rearrangement joins TRBV27 to TRBJ2-2, with TRBD1 matching over 7 bases. The V gene's germline CDR1 is MNHEY and CDR2 SMNVEV (reference sequence). The CDR3 is made up of 17 amino acids. After removal of 6 bases from V and 1 base from J, the junction contained 11 bases not matched to a gene.

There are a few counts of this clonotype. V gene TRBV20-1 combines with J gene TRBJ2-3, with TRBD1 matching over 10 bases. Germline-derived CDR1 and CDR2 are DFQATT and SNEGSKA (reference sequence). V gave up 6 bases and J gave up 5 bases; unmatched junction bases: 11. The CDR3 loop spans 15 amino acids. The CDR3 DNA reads TGCAGTGCCCATCTGGTCCGGGACAGGGGAGATACGCAGTATTTT. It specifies CSAHLVRDRGDTQYF.

The CDR3 DNA is TGTGCCAGCAGCCCGATGCGGGACTCACGGGTTGAGCAGTTCTTC. This translates into CASSPMRDSRVEQFF. The rearrangement uses TRBV3-1 and TRBJ2-1, with D perhaps matching TRBD2 (6 bases). V lost 4 bases, J lost 9 bases, and 19 bases lay in between. This CDR3 is built from 15 residues. The germline CDR1 and CDR2 sequences are LGHDT and YNNKEL (reference sequence).

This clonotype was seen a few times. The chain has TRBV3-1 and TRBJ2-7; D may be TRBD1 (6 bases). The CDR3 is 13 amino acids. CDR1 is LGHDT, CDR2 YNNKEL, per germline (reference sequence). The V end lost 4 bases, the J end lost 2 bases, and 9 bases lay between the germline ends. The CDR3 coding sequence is TGTGCCAGCAGCCCAGGGGCGGCCTACGAGCAGTACTTC. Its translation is CASSPGAAYEQYF.

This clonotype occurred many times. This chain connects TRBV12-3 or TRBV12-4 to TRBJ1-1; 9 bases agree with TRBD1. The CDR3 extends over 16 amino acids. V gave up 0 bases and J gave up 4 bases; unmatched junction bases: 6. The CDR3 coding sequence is TGTGCCAGCAGTTTAGCGGGGGGACAGGGTGGCACTGAAGCTTTCTTT. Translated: CASSLAGGQGGTEAFF.

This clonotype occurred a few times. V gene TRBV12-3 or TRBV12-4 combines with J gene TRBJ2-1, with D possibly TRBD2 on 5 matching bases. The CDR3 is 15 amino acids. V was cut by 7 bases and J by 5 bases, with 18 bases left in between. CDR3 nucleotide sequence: TGTGCCAGCATTTTTATAGGGAGTGGGGACAATGAGCAGTTCTTC. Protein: CASIFIGSGDNEQFF.

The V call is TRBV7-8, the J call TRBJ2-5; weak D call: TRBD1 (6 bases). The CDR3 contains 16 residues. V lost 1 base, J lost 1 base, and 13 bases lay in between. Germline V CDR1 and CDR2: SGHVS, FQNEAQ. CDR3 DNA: TGTGCCAGCAGCTTAGGTCGGCAGGGGATCCAAGAGACCCAGTACTTC. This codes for CASSLGRQGIQETQYF.

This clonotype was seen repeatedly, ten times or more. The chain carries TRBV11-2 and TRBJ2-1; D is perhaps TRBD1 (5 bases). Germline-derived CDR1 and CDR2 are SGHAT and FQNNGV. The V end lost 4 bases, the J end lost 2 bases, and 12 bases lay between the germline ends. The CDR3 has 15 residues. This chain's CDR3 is CASSSRGGAYNEQFF. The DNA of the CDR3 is TGTGCCAGCAGCTCTAGGGGCGGAGCCTACAATGAGCAGTTCTTC.

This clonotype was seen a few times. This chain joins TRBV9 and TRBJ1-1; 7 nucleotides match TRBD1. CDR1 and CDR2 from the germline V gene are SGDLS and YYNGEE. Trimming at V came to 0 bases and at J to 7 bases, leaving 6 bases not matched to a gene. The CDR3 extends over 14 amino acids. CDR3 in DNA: TGTGCCAGCAGCGTAGAGGGGGCGCTAGATGAAGCTTTCTTT. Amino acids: CASSVEGALDEAFF.

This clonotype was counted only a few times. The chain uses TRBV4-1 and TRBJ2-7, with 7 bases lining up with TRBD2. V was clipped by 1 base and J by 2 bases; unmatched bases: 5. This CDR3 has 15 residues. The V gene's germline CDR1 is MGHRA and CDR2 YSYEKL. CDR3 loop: CASSQAAGVTYEQYF. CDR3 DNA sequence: TGCGCCAGCAGCCAAGCGGCGGGAGTTACCTACGAGCAGTACTTC.

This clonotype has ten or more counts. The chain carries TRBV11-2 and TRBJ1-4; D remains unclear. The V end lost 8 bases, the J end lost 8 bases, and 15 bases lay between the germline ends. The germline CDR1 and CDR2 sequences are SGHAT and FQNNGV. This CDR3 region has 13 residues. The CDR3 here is CASAFSEQEKLFF. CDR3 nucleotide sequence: TGTGCCAGCGCCTTCTCCGAACAGGAAAAACTGTTTTTT.

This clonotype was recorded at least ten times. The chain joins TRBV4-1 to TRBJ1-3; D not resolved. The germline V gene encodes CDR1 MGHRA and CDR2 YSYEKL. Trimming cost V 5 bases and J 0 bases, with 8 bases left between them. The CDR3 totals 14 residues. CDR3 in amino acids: CASSGSSSGNTIYF. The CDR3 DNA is TGCGCCAGCAGCGGTTCAAGCTCTGGAAACACCATATATTTT.

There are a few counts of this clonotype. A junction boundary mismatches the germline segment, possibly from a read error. Here the CDR3 reads CASSSSELPERFF. DNA of the CDR3: TGTGCCAGCAGTAGCTCGGAGCTCCCCGAGCGGTTCTTC. The J gene is TRBJ2-1, the V gene TRBV2; D gene ambiguous. This CDR3 is 13 amino acids long. Germline V lookup: CDR1 SNHLY, CDR2 FYNNEI.

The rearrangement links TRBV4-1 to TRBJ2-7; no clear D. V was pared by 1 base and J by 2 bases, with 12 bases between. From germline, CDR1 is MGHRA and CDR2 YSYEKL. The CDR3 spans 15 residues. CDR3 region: CASSQVPQRPYEQYV. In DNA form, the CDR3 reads TGCGCCAGCAGCCAAGTCCCCCAGCGCCCCTACGAGCAGTACGTC.

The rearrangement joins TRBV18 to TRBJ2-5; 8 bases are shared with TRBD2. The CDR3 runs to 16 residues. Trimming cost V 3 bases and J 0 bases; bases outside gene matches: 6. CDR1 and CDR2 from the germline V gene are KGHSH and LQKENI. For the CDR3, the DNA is TGTGCCAGCTCACCCTCGACTAGCGCATACCAAGAGACCCAGTACTTC. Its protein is CASSPSTSAYQETQYF.